Here is one T cell receptor beta chain with its context. Its antigen is currently not known. The record has no base qualities; no much larger clone is one base away. The CDR3 spans 15 residues, from the cysteine through the phenylalanine. Only the CDR3 part of the read is kept: 45 bases, read in frame from the first base. The junction shows trimming of 1 base on V and 1 base on J, plus 10 bases between the germline ends. From the germline V gene, CDR1 is KGHSH and CDR2 is LQKENI. These data originate in a study of beta chain features in type 1 diabetes (dated by TCRdb to the late 2010s). In terms of the full investigation: Mean age, gender distribution, total cell number and subset yield were not different between patients and healthy donors. The study compared TCRB repertoires of sorted circulating CD4+ T cell subsets between recently diagnosed type 1 diabetes patients and matched healthy donors. Regulatory and stem cell-like memory subsets were obtained from only 8 patients and about eight healthy donors, while naive and central memory subsets were obtained from all 30 or so donors. Across all samples, fewer than 110,000,000 sorted cells were examined, and cell number per subset correlated strongly with RNA yield. Results the study describes overall, beyond this receptor: Naive, central memory and regulatory TCRB repertoires appeared to be more alike among patients than among healthy donors. HLA sub-analyses involved small numbers of individuals, so any influence of HLA type on TCRB rearrangement remained unresolved. Shorter templates might have been favored by PCR, but patient and control samples were amplified and corrected together, so both groups would have been affected equally by any skew. At VDJ recombination sites, type 1 diabetes patients had fewer insertions and more deleted nucleotides, which implies abnormalities in thymic rearrangement. In all four CD4+ subsets, TCRB CDR3 length was moderately but significantly shorter in type 1 diabetes patients. Because cDNA was sequenced instead of genomic DNA, highly expressing activated cells could be over-represented, though the groups showed no difference in activation or CD3 levels.

The entire isolated RNA was reverse transcribed using the High Capacity cDNA Reverse Transcription Kit, and thus expressed TCRB transcripts were sequenced. Naive, central memory and regulatory T cell samples underwent deep immunoSEQ sequencing, averaging about 3.57 million total reads per sample. After sorted cells were lysed in RLT buffer, RNA was extracted with DNase-treated RNeasy Micro or Mini kits, with the choice depending on cell number. To prevent cross-contamination, every cell subset was processed on its own, while patient and healthy donor samples were processed together. TCRB sequences were amplified from cDNA with the immunoSEQ multiplex PCR, producing 87-bp fragments spanning the CDR3 region. Amplicons were sequenced on the Illumina HiSeq platform. On the authors' methods: PCR bias was corrected computationally using synthetic template baselines, and reads within Hamming distance 2 were collapsed, with unmergeable singletons discarded. Reads were aligned against IMGT to assign V, D and J genes, CDR3 length and insertions or deletions at six rearrangement sites. Clonotype counts were normalized to sorted cell number within each subset before computing true diversity and Gini coefficients with the tcR R package. Repertoire sharing was quantified using the overlap coefficient calculated on TCRB nucleotide sequences. TCRdb provides this immuneACCESS table in a form limited to in-frame rearrangements. Some clones are lacking; in checked studies, under half of them reflect an unresolved V gene, and why the rest are absent is not known. D and trimming were read from the DNA, whereas the V and J calls and clone size are those reported in that table. The sample data list under 150,000 clones, and roughly a sixth of these were observed just once. The top ten constitute roughly 2.5% of the sample.

From each donor, a single peripheral blood sample of roughly 0.11 L on average was drawn into heparinised tubes. A BD FACSAria II and a panel including CD45RO, CCR7, CD25, CD127, CD95 and CD27 were used to sort naive, central memory, regulatory and stem cell-like memory CD4+ T cells. All sorted populations exceeded 95% purity. PBMCs were separated immediately by Lymphoprep density gradient centrifugation and were stained directly, without being cultured. So that batch effects would be minimized, each experiment stained and sorted samples in pairs, pairing one healthy donor with one patient. The receptor was isolated from a man aged 18-30 years with type 1 diabetes. The V gene is TRBV18 and the J gene is TRBJ2-5; a weak D assignment points to TRBD2 (5 bases agree). The sample taken for sequencing was central memory CD4+ T cells from blood. The nucleotide sequence reads TGTGCCAGCTCACCACGAGGGCAGACCCAAGAGACCCAGTACTTC. This translates into CASSPRGQTQETQYF.